Presented here are 5 T cell receptor beta chains from one specimen sequenced in a study of Graves' ophthalmopathy and Graves' hyperthyroidism. RNA transcripts provided the template for amplifying TCR beta CDR3 regions. RT-PCR with HTBI primers came first, then second-round multiplex PCR. TCRdb reprocessed the multiplex PCR reads with MiXCR, giving one entry per CDR3 protein. Here the sample spans 350,000 to 450,000 distinct CDR3 sequences, under 25% being singletons. Input material: peripheral blood. The receptors derive from a woman between 18 and 29 years old with stable Graves' hyperthyroidism.

The sample holds many counts of this clonotype. The CDR3 here is CASSSLRKNTEAFF. The CDR3 coding sequence is TGTGCCAGCAGTTCCCTAAGGAAGAACACTGAAGCTTTCTTT. This chain joins TRBV6-2 or TRBV6-3 and TRBJ1-1; D gene ambiguous. The CDR3 is 14 residues long. Trimming shortened V by 4 bases and J by 1 base, and 10 bases separated the two germline ends. Germline V CDR1 and CDR2: MNHEY, SVGEGT.

This clonotype was detected many times. The chain links TRBV6-2 or TRBV6-3 to TRBJ1-5, with a possible D match to TRBD1 (5 bases). This CDR3 is 15 amino acids long. The V gene's germline CDR1 is MNHEY and CDR2 SVGEGT. Trimming removed 4 bases at V and 7 bases at J, with 17 bases between. CDR3 in amino acids: CASSSPGRVGQPQHF. Written as DNA, the CDR3 is TGTGCCAGCAGTTCCCCGGGGCGAGTTGGACAGCCCCAGCATTTT.

This clonotype was seen at least ten times. This rearrangement joins TRBV29-1 to TRBJ1-1; D is undetermined. The CDR3 length is 13 residues. CDR1 and CDR2 (germline): SQVTM, ANQGSEA. The V end was cut by 4 bases, the J end by 0 bases, with 9 bases between. CDR3 nucleotides: TGCAGCGTTGGTAGGGATATGAACACTGAAGCTTTCTTT. Residues: CSVGRDMNTEAFF.

This clonotype was found a few times. The chain is built from TRBV6-1 and TRBJ2-7; tentative D call: TRBD1 (5 bases). This CDR3 has 15 amino acids. Trimming left V 7 bases short and J 4 bases short, with 20 bases between. From germline, CDR1 is MNHNS and CDR2 SASEGT. CDR3 protein: CASTPTAAGSYEQYF. The DNA of the CDR3 is TGTGCCAGCACCCCGACCGCTGCAGGGTCTTACGAGCAGTACTTC.

This clonotype was seen many times. The gene calls are TRBV20-1 and TRBJ2-5, with TRBD2 matching 10 bases. V was clipped by 5 bases and J by 1 base; unmatched bases: 7. Germline V gene sequence: CDR1 DFQATT, CDR2 SNEGSKA (reference sequence). The CDR3 length is 15 residues. CDR3 in amino acids: CSAVLAGVFQETQYF. For the CDR3, the DNA is TGCAGTGCTGTGCTAGCGGGAGTCTTCCAAGAGACCCAGTACTTC.